Presented here are 23 T cell receptor beta chains from one specimen sequenced in a study of shared T cell receptors in the human thymus. Using immunoSEQ multiplex PCR, the repertoire was profiled, and TCRdb retains in-frame clones only, with some absent. The table includes hundreds of thousands of clones, approximately 88% detected once. These data also featured in a second study, about human thymus T cells.

The specimen was thymocytes. All receptors derive from a boy younger than two with a congenital heart defect.

The chain recombines TRBV27 with TRBJ1-1; D gene ambiguous. Germline CDR1 is MNHEY and CDR2 is SMNVEV (reference sequence). This CDR3 has 20 residues. V was clipped by 4 bases and J by 2 bases, with 29 bases between them. CDR3 protein: CASSYRGEGENPPLNTEAFF. The CDR3 nucleotides read TGTGCCAGCAGTTACCGAGGCGAGGGTGAAAATCCCCCGCTAAACACTGAAGCTTTCTTT.

The rearrangement uses TRBV4-1 and TRBJ2-7, with D possibly TRBD1 on 6 matching bases. Trimming removed 0 bases from V and 1 base from J, with 10 bases in between. CDR3 size: 15 residues. Germline CDR1 reads MGHRA; CDR2 reads YSYEKL. The CDR3 DNA reads as TGCGCCAGCAGCCAAGAACAGGGTCTATCCTACGAGCAGTACTTC. This sequence encodes CASSQEQGLSYEQYF.

The chain joins TRBV6-1 to TRBJ2-7; possibly TRBD2 for D (6 bases). The germline V gene has CDR1 MNHNS and CDR2 SASEGT. This CDR3 has 18 residues. The germline V and J ends were trimmed by 4 bases and 1 base, with 23 bases remaining between them. CDR3 sequence (DNA): TGTGCCAGCAGTGGGGCCCTCGGAAGCGGGCAAGCATCCTACGAGCAGTACTTC. It translates to CASSGALGSGQASYEQYF.

The chain has TRBV18 and TRBJ2-3; 7 bases are a match to TRBD1. Germline loops: CDR1 KGHSH, CDR2 LQKENI. This CDR3 contains 15 residues. V lost 2 bases and J lost 5; bases outside the gene matches: 7. In DNA form, the CDR3 reads TGTGCCAGCTCACCAGGACAGGAGTTATTAGATACGCAGTATTTT. It codes for CASSPGQELLDTQYF.

The chain carries TRBV10-3 and TRBJ2-3, with 8 bases that match TRBD2. This CDR3 contains 15 residues. Unmatched junction bases numbered 8, after V lost 6 bases and J lost 3 bases. Germline V lookup: CDR1 ENHRY, CDR2 SYGVKD. CDR3 DNA sequence: TGTGCCATCAGACCGGGGGGGAGAGGGACAGATACGCAGTATTTT. Protein product: CAIRPGGRGTDTQYF.

This chain uses TRBV27 with TRBJ2-7; D is perhaps TRBD1 (5 bases). The CDR3 length is 11 residues. Deletions cut 2 bases from V and 6 bases from J, with 5 bases between. Germline V gene lookup returns CDR1 MNHEY and CDR2 SMNVEV (reference sequence). The DNA of the CDR3 is TGTGCCAGCAGTTTAAGGGGCGAGCAGTACTTC. Its translation is CASSLRGEQYF.

The chain uses TRBV5-6 and TRBJ2-7; D might be TRBD1 (6 bases). The CDR3 is 16 amino acids. CDR1 and CDR2 (germline): SGHDT, YYEEEE. The V and J ends lost 0 bases and 4 bases respectively, with 17 bases between them. CDR3 DNA: TGTGCCAGCAGCTTGGCAGTCAGGGGAAGTGGTTACGAGCAGTACTTC. This gives the protein CASSLAVRGSGYEQYF.

The chain has TRBV13 and TRBJ1-1; 8 bases line up with TRBD1. V gave up 3 bases and J gave up 3 bases; unmatched junction bases: 9. CDR1 PRHDT and CDR2 FYEKMQ come from the germline V gene (reference sequence). The CDR3 extends over 16 amino acids. In DNA, the CDR3 is TGTGCCAGCAGCTTCCCACCGGACAGGGCGGACACTGAAGCTTTCTTT. Translating gives CASSFPPDRADTEAFF.

This clone has only one observation. V usage is TRBV7-3 and J usage is TRBJ2-7; D remains unclear. V was clipped by 7 bases and J by 4 bases, with 20 bases between them. CDR1 is SGHTA and CDR2 is FQGTGA in the germline V gene. The CDR3 is 15 residues long. The CDR3 sequence is CASINKLGLIYEQYF. The CDR3 DNA sequence: TGTGCCAGCATCAATAAGCTTGGTTTGATTTACGAGCAGTACTTC.

The chain employs TRBV28 and TRBJ2-1; 8 nucleotides match TRBD2. Germline-derived CDR1 and CDR2 are MDHEN and SYDVKM. CDR3 size: 16 residues. The J segment lost 0 bases and the V segment lost 7 bases, leaving 8 bases of the junction unmatched. The CDR3 is CASNQLAESSYNEQFF. The CDR3 DNA is TGTGCCAGCAACCAACTAGCGGAGAGCTCCTACAATGAGCAGTTCTTC.

The chain recombines TRBV30 with TRBJ1-1; perhaps TRBD1 as D (5 bases). V lost 1 base and J 6 bases, leaving 12 bases between the germline ends. Germline V gene lookup returns CDR1 GTSNPN and CDR2 SVGIG (reference sequence). The CDR3 has 13 residues. The chain's CDR3 is CAWSAGLRAEAFF. The CDR3 region has the DNA TGTGCCTGGAGTGCCGGGCTCAGGGCTGAAGCTTTCTTT.

Here the CDR3 reads CSVERLEDTDTQYF. DNA of the CDR3: TGCAGCGTTGAAAGACTAGAAGACACAGATACGCAGTATTTT. The chain employs TRBV29-1 and TRBJ2-3; D is possibly TRBD2 (6 bases). Trimming left V 2 bases short and J 2 bases short, with 11 bases between. The germline CDR1 and CDR2 sequences are SQVTM and ANQGSEA. The CDR3 is made up of 14 amino acids.

The chain is built from TRBV4-2 and TRBJ2-3; TRBD2 aligns across 8 bases. Trimming removed 2 bases from V and 2 bases from J; junction bases left unmatched: 3. The CDR3 runs 15 residues. The V gene's germline CDR1 is LGHNA and CDR2 YNFKEQ. CDR3 residues: CASSQRREVTDTQYF. DNA of the CDR3: TGTGCCAGCAGCCAACGGCGGGAGGTCACAGATACGCAGTATTTT.

This chain joins TRBV19 and TRBJ1-2; D not resolved. Trimming pared 2 bases from V and 4 bases from J, leaving 8 bases between. This CDR3 is 13 amino acids long. Germline-derived CDR1 and CDR2 are LNHDA and SQIVND (reference sequence). The CDR3 bases are TGTGCCAGTAGTATACCGGGAGCCTATGGCTACACCTTC. Translating it yields CASSIPGAYGYTF.

CDR3: CASSQDLNSGEPYEQYF. CDR3 nucleotide sequence: TGTGCCAGCAGCCAAGATCTGAATAGCGGGGAGCCCTACGAGCAGTACTTC. V and J are TRBV4-2 and TRBJ2-7; 8 bases match TRBD2. The V and J ends lost 0 bases and 2 bases, in that order; junction bases with no gene match: 9. This CDR3 contains 17 residues. Germline V gene lookup returns CDR1 LGHNA and CDR2 YNFKEQ.

For the CDR3, the DNA is TGTGCCAGCAGTGGACACCTACAAGAGACCCAGTACTTC. Translation gives CASSGHLQETQYF. The V gene is TRBV28, the J gene TRBJ2-5; weak D call: TRBD1 (5 bases). V lost 5 bases and J 2 bases, leaving 9 bases between the germline ends. The CDR3 runs to 13 residues. Germline assignment: CDR1 MDHEN and CDR2 SYDVKM. The full variable domain, its missing parts supplied by reference TRBV28 and TRBJ2-5, is DVKVTQSSRYLVKRTGEKVFLECVQDMDHENMFWYRQDPGLGLRLIYFSYDVKMKEKGDIPEGYSVSREKKERFSLILESASTNQTSMYLCASSGHLQETQYFGPGTRLLVL.

The chain is built from TRBV7-9 and TRBJ2-5; 13 bases line up with TRBD2. The V segment lost 0 bases and the J segment 2 bases; nucleotides outside the gene matches: 3. Germline assignment: CDR1 SEHNR and CDR2 FQNEAQ (reference sequence). This CDR3 contains 17 residues. The CDR3 sequence is CASSLAQGLAGQETQYF. The CDR3 bases are TGTGCCAGCAGCTTAGCGCAGGGACTAGCGGGACAAGAGACCCAGTACTTC.

This clone showed up just once. The chain has TRBV30 and TRBJ2-6, with D possibly being TRBD1 (5 bases). Germline V CDR1 and CDR2: GTSNPN, SVGIG (reference sequence). The CDR3 sequence is 17 residues long. Trimming took 4 bases from V and 0 from J, leaving 16 bases between them. The chain's CDR3 is CAWTQGVWASGANVLTF. The DNA of the CDR3 is TGTGCCTGGACCCAAGGGGTGTGGGCCTCTGGGGCCAACGTCCTGACTTTC.

This chain joins TRBV28 and TRBJ2-2, with 16 bases lining up with TRBD2. There are 23 residues in the CDR3. The ends lost 2 bases at V and 3 bases at J; junction bases unmatched: 18. From germline, CDR1 is MDHEN and CDR2 SYDVKM. For the CDR3, the DNA is TGTGCCAGCAGTTTACGGGACAGGGGACTAGCGGGAGGGCCTCGGGGGGACACCGGGGAGCTGTTTTTT. The encoded protein is CASSLRDRGLAGGPRGDTGELFF.

This chain links TRBV7-2 with TRBJ2-3, with a tentative D call TRBD2 (6 bases). The germline gives CDR1 SGHTA, CDR2 FQGNSA. The CDR3 is 17 residues long. The V end lost 2 bases, the J end lost 2 bases, and 17 bases lay between the germline ends. The DNA of the CDR3 is TGTGCCAGCAGCTTAACGACTCCGGGGACTCACACAGATACGCAGTATTTT. The encoded protein is CASSLTTPGTHTDTQYF. Drawing the rest from reference TRBV7-2 and TRBJ2-3, the complete variable domain is GAGVSQSPSNKVTEKGKDVELRCDPISGHTALYWYRQSLGQGLEFLIYFQGNSAPDKSGLPSDRFSAERTGGSVSTLTIQRTQQEDSAVYLCASSLTTPGTHTDTQYFGPGTRLTVL.

The chain couples TRBV7-2 to TRBJ2-5, with 14 positions matching TRBD2. The germline CDR1 and CDR2 sequences are SGHTA and FQGNSA. With 5 bases clipped from V and 5 bases from J, the junction kept 16 bases outside the gene matches. The CDR3 is made up of 19 amino acids. CDR3 sequence (DNA): TGTGCCAGCAGCCCCGGGACTAGCGGGAGAGTGGCCAGGGGGGAGACCCAGTACTTC. This codes for CASSPGTSGRVARGETQYF.

This chain connects TRBV7-6 to TRBJ2-5; D gene ambiguous. This CDR3 spans 15 amino acids. Per the germline V gene, CDR1 is SGHVS and CDR2 is FNYEAQ. Trimming took off 7 bases at V and 1 base at J, with 16 bases between the two ends. CDR3 nucleotides: TGTGCCAGCACCCCAGCCGCAGGCGCCCAAGAGACCCAGTACTTC. As protein: CASTPAAGAQETQYF.

This clone was counted a few times. V gene TRBV5-5 combines with J gene TRBJ2-7; D is undetermined. The V end lost 0 bases, the J end lost 3 bases, and 13 bases lay between the germline ends. Germline-derived CDR1 and CDR2 are SGHKS and YYEKEE (reference sequence). The CDR3 is 15 amino acids. The DNA for the CDR3 is TGTGCCAGCAGCTTGGTATCACTCCCCCACTACGAGCAGTACTTC. Its protein product is CASSLVSLPHYEQYF.